This T cell receptor beta chain was identified during a study of T-cell memory formation after mild COVID-19. Whole-study findings and limits: Day 15 to 85 contracting clones showed balanced CD4/CD8; later expanders leaned CD4+. Memory sampled before infection contained some responding clones, suggesting cross-reactive memory joined.

This clonotype showed up just a few times. Its antigen is unidentified. Trimming took 0 bases from V and 2 from J; bases not matched to a gene: 4. From germline, CDR1 is DFQATT and CDR2 SNEGSKA (reference sequence). The CDR3 length is 16 residues. Via MiXCR, TCRdb re-called the 5' RACE reads, giving one row per CDR3 protein. Of some 150,000 distinct CDR3 sequences in the sample, over 15% were seen once. The receptor was isolated from an adult woman who had mild COVID-19 (a few samples of this study predate the infection). Cell type and time point are not known. The specimen sequenced was PBMCs or a T cell subset sorted from them (not recorded which). The chain combines TRBV20-1 with TRBJ2-1, with 10 bases fitting TRBD2. CDR3 in DNA: TGCAGTGCTAGAGACCTTAGCGGGGGGCCCTACAATGAGCAGTTCTTC. Translating gives CSARDLSGGPYNEQFF.